The clone carrying this TCR beta chain has a count of ten or more. Its target is not known. Preparation of the TCRbeta library involved a method that used unique molecular identifiers. TCRdb ran MiXCR on the PCR reads and lists one entry per CDR3 protein. Of just over 200,000 distinct CDR3 sequences in the sample, 7% to 9% are singletons; the top ten hold 35% to 40%. The source of the sample is a study of T-cell reconstitution after alpha-beta-depleted transplantation in children. Study-level points and caveats: The study reportedly traced alpha-beta T cells about two months after transplant to several hundred expanded graft clones. Elevated TCRbeta diversity at day 60 was traced, in some patients, to surviving recipient T cells and thymic progenitors. Newly produced T cells mostly provided counts and TCRbeta diversity after one year, as hyperexpanded clones declined.

CDR3 length equals 13 residues. V shed 7 bases and J 2 bases; nucleotides not matched to a gene: 3. Germline V gene lookup returns CDR1 ENHRY and CDR2 SYGVKD. The gene calls are TRBV10-3 and TRBJ2-3, with 7 nucleotides matching TRBD2. The source of this sequence is a male patient aged 2-10 years who had a stem cell transplant for acute myeloid leukemia, so the T cells may come from the graft donor. Sequenced here: PBMCs, mostly from graft donor cells, sampled 360 days after TCRalphabeta/CD19-depleted stem cell transplant. The CDR3, as DNA: TGTGCCATCACTAGCGGACTCACAGATACGCAGTATTTT. This sequence encodes CAITSGLTDTQYF.